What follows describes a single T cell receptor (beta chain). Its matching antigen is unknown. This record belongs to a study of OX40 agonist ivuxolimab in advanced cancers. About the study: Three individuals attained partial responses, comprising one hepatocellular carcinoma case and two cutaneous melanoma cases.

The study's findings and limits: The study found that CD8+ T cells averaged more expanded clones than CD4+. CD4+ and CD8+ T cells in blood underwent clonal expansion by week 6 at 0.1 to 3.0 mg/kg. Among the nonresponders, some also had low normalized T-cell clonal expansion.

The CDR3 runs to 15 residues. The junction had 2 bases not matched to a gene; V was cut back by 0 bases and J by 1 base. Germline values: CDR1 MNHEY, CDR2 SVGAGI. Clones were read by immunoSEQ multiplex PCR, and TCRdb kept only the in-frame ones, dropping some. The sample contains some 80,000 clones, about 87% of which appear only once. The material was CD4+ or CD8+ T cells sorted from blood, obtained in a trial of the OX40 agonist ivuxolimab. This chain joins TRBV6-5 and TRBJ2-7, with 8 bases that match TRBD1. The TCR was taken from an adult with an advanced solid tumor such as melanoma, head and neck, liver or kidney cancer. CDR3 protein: CASSYSYRGSYEQYF. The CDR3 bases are TGTGCCAGCAGTTACTCATACAGGGGGTCCTACGAGCAGTACTTC.